This T cell receptor beta chain was sequenced for a study of CXCR3-negative and CXCR3-positive naive CD8 T cells. Whole-study results and caveats: CXCR3-positive naive cells had TRB CDR3s that were more hydrophobic than CXCR3-negative naive cells had.

The length of the CDR3 is 15 residues. Germline V gene data show CDR1 as LGHNA and CDR2 as YSLEER. Concerning this clonotype: Its cognate antigen is unknown.

CD45RO-CCR7+CD27+CD95- marked naive CD8+ T cells. All TRB cDNA libraries came from 5' RACE performed with UMI labels. TCRdb re-called the 5' RACE reads; one entry per CDR3 protein, DNA not given. Its table records 50,000 to 65,000 distinct CDR3 sequences. The chain couples TRBV4-3 to TRBJ2-5. Specimen: naive CXCR3+ CD8+ T cells from blood. The subset denotes: CD45RO-CCR7+CD27+CD95- naive CD8+ T cells expressing CXCR3 (TNR3+). The receptor comes from a human donor in good health. Some clones in this sample may be carry-over from other donors' samples. CDR3 protein: CASSQDSGVLETQYF.